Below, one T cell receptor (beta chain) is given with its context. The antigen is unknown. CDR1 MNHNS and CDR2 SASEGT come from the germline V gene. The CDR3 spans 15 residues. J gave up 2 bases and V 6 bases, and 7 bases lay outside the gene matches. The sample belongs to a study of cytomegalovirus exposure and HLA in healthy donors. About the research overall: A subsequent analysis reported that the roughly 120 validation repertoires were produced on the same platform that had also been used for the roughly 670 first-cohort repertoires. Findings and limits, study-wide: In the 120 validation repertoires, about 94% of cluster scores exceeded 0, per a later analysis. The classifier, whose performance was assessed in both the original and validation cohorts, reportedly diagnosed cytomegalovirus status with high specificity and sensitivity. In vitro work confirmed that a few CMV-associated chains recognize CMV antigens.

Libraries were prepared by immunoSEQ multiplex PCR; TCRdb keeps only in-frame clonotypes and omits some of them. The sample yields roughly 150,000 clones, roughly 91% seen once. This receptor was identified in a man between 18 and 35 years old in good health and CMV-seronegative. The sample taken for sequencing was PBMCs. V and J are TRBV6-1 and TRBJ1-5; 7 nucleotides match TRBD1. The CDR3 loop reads CASRETGVRNQPQHF. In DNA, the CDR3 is TGTGCCAGCAGGGAAACAGGGGTTCGCAATCAGCCCCAGCATTTT.